This T cell receptor (beta chain) stems from a study of control samples from healthy donors and cancer patients. The assay was immunoSEQ multiplex PCR, and TCRdb's table has in-frame clones only and misses some. The data show 150,000 to 200,000 clones, around 91% seen once. Trimming left V 0 bases short and J 2 bases short, with 19 bases between. Per the germline V gene, CDR1 is SGHDN and CDR2 is FVKESK. The CDR3 runs to 18 residues. The TCR was taken from a woman aged 50 to 60 in good health. The rearrangement joins TRBV14 to TRBJ1-2, with a weak D call TRBD1 (5 bases). The specimen sequenced was blood. This chain's CDR3 is CASSQEDWGTEPNYGYTF. CDR3 DNA sequence: TGTGCCAGCAGCCAAGAAGATTGGGGGACCGAACCGAACTATGGCTACACCTTC.